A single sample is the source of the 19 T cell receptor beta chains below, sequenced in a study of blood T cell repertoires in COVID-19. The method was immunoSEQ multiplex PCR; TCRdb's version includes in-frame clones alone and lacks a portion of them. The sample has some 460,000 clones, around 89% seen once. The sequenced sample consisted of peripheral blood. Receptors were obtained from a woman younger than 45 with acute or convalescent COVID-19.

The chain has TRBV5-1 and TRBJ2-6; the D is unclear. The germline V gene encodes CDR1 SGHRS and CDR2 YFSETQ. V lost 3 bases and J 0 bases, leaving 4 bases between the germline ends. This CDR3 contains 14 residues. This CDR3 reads CASSSISGANVLTF. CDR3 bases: TGCGCCAGCAGCTCCATCTCTGGGGCCAACGTCCTGACTTTC. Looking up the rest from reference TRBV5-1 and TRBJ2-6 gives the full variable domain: KAGVTQTPRYLIKTRGQQVTLSCSPISGHRSVSWYQQTPGQGLQFLFEYFSETQRNKGNFPGRFSGRQFSNSRSEMNVSTLELGDSALYLCASSSISGANVLTFGAGSRLTVL.

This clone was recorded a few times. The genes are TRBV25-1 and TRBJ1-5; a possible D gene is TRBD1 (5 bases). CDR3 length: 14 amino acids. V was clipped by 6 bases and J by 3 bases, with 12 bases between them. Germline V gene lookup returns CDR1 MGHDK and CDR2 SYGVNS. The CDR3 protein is CASSEIGDNQPQHF. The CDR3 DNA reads TGTGCCAGCAGCGAAATAGGGGACAATCAGCCCCAGCATTTT.

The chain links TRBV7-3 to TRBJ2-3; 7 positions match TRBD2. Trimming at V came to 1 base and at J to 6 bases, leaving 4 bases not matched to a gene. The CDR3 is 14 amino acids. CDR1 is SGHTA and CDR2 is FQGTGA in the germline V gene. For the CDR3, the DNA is TGTGCCAGCAGCTTAAACGCGGGAGCCGATACGCAGTATTTT. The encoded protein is CASSLNAGADTQYF.

In DNA, the CDR3 is TGTGCCAGCAGCCCCTCAGGATTGGAGCCCCAGCATTTT. Its translation is CASSPSGLEPQHF. This sequence joins TRBV6-4 and TRBJ1-5; D remains ambiguous. Trimming shortened V by 6 bases and J by 8 bases, and 14 bases separated the two germline ends. This CDR3 spans 13 amino acids. Germline loops: CDR1 MRHNA, CDR2 SNTAGT.

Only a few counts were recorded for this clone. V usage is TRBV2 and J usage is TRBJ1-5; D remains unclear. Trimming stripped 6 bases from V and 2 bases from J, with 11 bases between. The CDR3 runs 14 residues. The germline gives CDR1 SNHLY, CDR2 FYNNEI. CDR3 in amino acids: CASREIGGNQPQHF. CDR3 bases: TGTGCCAGCAGGGAGATAGGAGGCAATCAGCCCCAGCATTTT.

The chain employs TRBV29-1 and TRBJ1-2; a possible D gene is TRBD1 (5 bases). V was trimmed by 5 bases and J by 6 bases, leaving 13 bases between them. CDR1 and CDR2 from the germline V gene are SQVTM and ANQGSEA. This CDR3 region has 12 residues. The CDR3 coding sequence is TGCAGCGTTCCCGGGGGGGGGAATGGCTACACCTTC. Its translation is CSVPGGGNGYTF.

The CDR3 sequence is CAWSGGGAGDTQYF. The DNA for the CDR3 is TGTGCCTGGTCGGGCGGGGGGGCCGGAGATACGCAGTATTTT. The gene calls are TRBV30 and TRBJ2-3; 9 nucleotides align to TRBD2. The CDR3 length is 14 residues. Germline loops: CDR1 GTSNPN, CDR2 SVGIG (reference sequence). V lost 5 bases and J lost 5; bases outside the gene matches: 8.

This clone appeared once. In nucleotides, the CDR3 is TGTGCCAGCAGCCAGGCGGGGGAGAGCTCCTACGAGCAGTACTTC. It codes for CASSQAGESSYEQYF. The chain combines TRBV3-1 (or the pseudogene TRBV3-2) with TRBJ2-7; TRBD2 agrees at 7 bases. Germline CDR1 reads LGHDT; CDR2 reads YNNKEL (reference sequence). Trimming cost V 3 bases and J 0 bases; bases outside gene matches: 5. This CDR3 has 15 amino acids.

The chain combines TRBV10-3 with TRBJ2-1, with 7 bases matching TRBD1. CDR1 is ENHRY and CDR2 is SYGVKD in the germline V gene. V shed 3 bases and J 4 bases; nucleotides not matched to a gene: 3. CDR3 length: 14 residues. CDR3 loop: CAISEGTDYNEQFF. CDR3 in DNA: TGTGCCATCAGTGAAGGGACAGATTACAATGAGCAGTTCTTC.

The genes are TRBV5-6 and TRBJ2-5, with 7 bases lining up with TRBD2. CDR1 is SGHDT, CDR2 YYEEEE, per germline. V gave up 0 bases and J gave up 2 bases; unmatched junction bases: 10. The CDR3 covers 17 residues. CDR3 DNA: TGTGCCAGCAGCTTGGGCCCCCAAGCGGGGTCACAAGAGACCCAGTACTTC. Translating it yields CASSLGPQAGSQETQYF. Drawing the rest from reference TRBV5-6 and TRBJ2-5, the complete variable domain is DAGVTQSPTHLIKTRGQQVTLRCSPKSGHDTVSWYQQALGQGPQFIFQYYEEEERQRGNFPDRFSGHQFPNYSSELNVNALLLGDSALYLCASSLGPQAGSQETQYFGPGTRLLVL.

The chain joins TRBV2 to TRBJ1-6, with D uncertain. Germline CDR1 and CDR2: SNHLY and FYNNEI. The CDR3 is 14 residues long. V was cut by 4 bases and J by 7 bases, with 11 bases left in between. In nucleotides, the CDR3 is TGTGCCAGCAGTGGGGAGGGCGAAAATTCACCCCTCCACTTT. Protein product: CASSGEGENSPLHF.

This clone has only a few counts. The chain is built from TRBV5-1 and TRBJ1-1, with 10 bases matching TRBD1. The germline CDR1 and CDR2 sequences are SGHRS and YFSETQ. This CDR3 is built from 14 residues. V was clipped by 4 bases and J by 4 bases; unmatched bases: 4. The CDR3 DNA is TGCGCCAGCAGCCCCCGGGACAGGGGCACTGAAGCTTTCTTT. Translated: CASSPRDRGTEAFF. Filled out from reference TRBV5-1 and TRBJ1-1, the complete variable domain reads KAGVTQTPRYLIKTRGQQVTLSCSPISGHRSVSWYQQTPGQGLQFLFEYFSETQRNKGNFPGRFSGRQFSNSRSEMNVSTLELGDSALYLCASSPRDRGTEAFFGQGTRLTVV.

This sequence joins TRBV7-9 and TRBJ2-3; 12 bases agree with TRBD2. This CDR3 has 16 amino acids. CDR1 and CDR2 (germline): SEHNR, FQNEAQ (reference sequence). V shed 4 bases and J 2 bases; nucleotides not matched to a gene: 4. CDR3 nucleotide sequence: TGTGCCAGCAGCTCACTAGCGGGGGGCCCCACAGATACGCAGTATTTT. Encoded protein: CASSSLAGGPTDTQYF.

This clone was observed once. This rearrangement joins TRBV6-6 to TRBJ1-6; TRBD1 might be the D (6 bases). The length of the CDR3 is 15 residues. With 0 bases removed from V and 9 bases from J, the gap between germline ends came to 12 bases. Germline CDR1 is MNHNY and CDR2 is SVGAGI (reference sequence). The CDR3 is CASSYSQGTPSPLHF. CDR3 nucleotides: TGTGCCAGCAGTTACTCACAGGGAACTCCTTCACCCCTCCACTTT.

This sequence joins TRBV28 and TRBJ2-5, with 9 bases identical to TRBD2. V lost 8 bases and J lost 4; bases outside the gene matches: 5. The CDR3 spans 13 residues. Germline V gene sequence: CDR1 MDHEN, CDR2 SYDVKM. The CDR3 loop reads CASAGGTVETQYF. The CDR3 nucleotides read TGTGCCAGCGCGGGGGGGACTGTAGAGACCCAGTACTTC.

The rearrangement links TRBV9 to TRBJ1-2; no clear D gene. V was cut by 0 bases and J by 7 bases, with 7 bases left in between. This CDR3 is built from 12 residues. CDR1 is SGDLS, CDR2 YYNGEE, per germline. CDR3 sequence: CASSVGSSGYTF. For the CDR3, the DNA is TGTGCCAGCAGCGTAGGGAGCAGTGGCTACACCTTC.

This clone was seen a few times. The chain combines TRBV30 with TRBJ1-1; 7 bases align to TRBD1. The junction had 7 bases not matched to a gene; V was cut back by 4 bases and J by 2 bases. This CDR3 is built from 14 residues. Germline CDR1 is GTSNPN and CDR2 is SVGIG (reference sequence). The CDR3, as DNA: TGTGCCTGGATCCCAAGGGACAGAAACACTGAAGCTTTCTTT. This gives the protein CAWIPRDRNTEAFF.

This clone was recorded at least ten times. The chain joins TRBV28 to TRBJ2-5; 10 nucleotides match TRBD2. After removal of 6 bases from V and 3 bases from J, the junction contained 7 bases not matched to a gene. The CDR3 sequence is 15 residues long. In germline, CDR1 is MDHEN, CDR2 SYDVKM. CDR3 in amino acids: CASRKSGGAEETQYF. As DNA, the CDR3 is TGTGCCAGCAGAAAGAGCGGGGGGGCCGAAGAGACCCAGTACTTC.

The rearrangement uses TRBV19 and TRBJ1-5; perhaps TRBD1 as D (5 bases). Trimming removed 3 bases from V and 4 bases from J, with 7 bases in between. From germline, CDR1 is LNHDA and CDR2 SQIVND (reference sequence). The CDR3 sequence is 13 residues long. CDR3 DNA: TGTGCCAGTAGTATGACAGTTAATCAGCCCCAGCATTTT. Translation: CASSMTVNQPQHF.